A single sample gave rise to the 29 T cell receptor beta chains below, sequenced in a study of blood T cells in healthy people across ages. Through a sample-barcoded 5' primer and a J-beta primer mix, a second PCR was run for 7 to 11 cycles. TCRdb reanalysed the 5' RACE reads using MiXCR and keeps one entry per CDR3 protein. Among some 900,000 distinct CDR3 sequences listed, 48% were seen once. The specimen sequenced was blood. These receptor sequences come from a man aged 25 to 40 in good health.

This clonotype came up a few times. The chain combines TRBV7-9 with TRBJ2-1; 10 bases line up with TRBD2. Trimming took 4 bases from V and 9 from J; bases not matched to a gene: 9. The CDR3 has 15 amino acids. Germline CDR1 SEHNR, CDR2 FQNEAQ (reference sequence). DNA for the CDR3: TGTGCCAGCAGCTCCCCAGGTCTAGCGGGGGTTGAGCAGTTCTTC. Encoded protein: CASSSPGLAGVEQFF.

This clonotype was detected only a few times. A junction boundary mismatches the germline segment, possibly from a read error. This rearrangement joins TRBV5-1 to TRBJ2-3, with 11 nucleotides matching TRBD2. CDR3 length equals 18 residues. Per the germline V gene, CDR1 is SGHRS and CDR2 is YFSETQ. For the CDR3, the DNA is TGCGCCAGCAGCTTGAGTCCTAGCGGGGGGCCTAGCACGGATACGCAGTATTTT. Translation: CASSLSPSGGPSTDTQYF.

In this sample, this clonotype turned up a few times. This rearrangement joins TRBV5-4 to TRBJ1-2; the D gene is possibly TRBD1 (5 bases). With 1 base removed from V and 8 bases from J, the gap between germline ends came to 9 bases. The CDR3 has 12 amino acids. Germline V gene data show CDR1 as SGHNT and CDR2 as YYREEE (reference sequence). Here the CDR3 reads CASSLIGAGYTF. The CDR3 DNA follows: TGTGCCAGCAGCTTGATTGGGGCCGGCTACACCTTC.

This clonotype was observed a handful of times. CDR3 sequence: CASSLTVDYEQYF. CDR3 nucleotide sequence: TGTGCCAGCAGTTTGACGGTTGACTACGAGCAGTACTTC. The genes are TRBV27 and TRBJ2-7; no firm D call. The CDR3 contains 13 residues. In germline, CDR1 is MNHEY, CDR2 SMNVEV (reference sequence). V shed 3 bases and J shed 3 bases, with 9 bases lying between them.

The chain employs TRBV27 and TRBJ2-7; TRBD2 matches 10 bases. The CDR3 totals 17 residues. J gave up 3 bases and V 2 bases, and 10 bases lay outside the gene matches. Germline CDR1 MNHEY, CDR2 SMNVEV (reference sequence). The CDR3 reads CASSLVAGGSRHYEQYF. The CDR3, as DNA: TGTGCCAGCAGTTTAGTAGCGGGGGGATCAAGGCACTACGAGCAGTACTTC.

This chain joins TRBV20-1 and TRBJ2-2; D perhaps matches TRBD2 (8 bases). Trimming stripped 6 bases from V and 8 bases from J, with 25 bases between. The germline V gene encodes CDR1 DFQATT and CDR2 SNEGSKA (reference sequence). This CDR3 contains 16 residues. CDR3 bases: TGCAGTGCGGCGAGACAGGGCGGGGGGATTCTTGGGGAGCTGTTTTTT. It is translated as CSAARQGGGILGELFF.

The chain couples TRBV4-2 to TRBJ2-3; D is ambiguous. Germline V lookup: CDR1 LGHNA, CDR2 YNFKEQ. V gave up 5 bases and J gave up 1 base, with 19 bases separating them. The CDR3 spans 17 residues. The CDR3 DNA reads TGTGCCAGCAGCGTGGAGACGGGTTTGTTTGGCACAGATACGCAGTATTTT. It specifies CASSVETGLFGTDTQYF.

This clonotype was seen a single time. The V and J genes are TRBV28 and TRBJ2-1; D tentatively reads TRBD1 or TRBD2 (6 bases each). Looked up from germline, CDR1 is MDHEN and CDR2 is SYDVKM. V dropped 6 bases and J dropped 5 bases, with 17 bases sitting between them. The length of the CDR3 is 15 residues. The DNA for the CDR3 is TGTGCCAGCAGCCTCCGGGGGCGAGGTAACAATGAGCAGTTCTTC. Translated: CASSLRGRGNNEQFF.

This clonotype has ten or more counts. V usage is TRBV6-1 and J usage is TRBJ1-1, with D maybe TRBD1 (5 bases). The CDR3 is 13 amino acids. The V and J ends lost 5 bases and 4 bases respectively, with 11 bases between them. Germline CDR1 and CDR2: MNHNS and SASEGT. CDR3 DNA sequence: TGTGCCAGCAGTCGGGGCGCGGGCACTGAAGCTTTCTTT. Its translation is CASSRGAGTEAFF.

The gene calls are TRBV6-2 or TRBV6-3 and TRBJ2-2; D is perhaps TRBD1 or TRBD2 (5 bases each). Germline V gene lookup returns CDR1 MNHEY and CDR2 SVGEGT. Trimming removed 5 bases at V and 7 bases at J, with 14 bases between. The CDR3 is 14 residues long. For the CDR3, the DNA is TGTGCCAGCAGTCGCTCTGGGGGTGACGGGGAGCTGTTTTTT. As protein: CASSRSGGDGELFF.

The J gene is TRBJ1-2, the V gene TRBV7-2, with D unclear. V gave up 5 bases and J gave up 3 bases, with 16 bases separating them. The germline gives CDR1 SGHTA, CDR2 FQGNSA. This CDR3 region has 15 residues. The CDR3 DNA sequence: TGTGCCAGCAGCCCAACACGGGTCGGGCACTATGGCTACACCTTC. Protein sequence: CASSPTRVGHYGYTF. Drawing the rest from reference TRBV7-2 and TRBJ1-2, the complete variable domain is GAGVSQSPSNKVTEKGKDVELRCDPISGHTALYWYRQSLGQGLEFLIYFQGNSAPDKSGLPSDRFSAERTGGSVSTLTIQRTQQEDSAVYLCASSPTRVGHYGYTFGSGTRLTVV.

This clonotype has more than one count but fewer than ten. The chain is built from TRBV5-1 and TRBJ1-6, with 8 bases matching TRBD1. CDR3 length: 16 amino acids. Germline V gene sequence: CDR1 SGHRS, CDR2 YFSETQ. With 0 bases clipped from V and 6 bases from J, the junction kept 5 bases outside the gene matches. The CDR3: CASSLEGQAPNSPLHF. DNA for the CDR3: TGCGCCAGCAGCTTGGAGGGACAGGCGCCTAATTCACCCCTCCACTTT.

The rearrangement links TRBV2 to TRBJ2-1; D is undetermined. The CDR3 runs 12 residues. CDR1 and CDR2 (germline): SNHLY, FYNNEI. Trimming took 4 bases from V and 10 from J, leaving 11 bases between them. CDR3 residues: CASSATSEEQFF. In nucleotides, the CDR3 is TGTGCCAGCAGTGCTACATCGGAGGAGCAGTTCTTC.

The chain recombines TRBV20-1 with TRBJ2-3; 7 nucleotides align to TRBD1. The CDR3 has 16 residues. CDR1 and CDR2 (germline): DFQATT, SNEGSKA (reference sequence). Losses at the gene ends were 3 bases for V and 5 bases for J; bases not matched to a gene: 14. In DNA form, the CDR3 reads TGCAGTGCTAGCTCTCCCGTCGACAGGGCGGGAGATACGCAGTATTTT. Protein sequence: CSASSPVDRAGDTQYF.

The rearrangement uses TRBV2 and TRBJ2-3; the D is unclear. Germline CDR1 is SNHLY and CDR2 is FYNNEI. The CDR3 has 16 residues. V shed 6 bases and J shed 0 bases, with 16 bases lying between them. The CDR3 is CASSGSSVLSTDTQYF. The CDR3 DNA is TGTGCCAGCAGCGGATCCAGCGTCCTTAGCACAGATACGCAGTATTTT.

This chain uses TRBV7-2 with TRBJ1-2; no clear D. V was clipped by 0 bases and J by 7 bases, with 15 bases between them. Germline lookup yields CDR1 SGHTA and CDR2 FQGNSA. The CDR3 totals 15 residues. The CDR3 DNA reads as TGTGCCAGCAGCTTAGCGGGCCGGATGCTTGGTGGCTACACCTTC. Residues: CASSLAGRMLGGYTF.

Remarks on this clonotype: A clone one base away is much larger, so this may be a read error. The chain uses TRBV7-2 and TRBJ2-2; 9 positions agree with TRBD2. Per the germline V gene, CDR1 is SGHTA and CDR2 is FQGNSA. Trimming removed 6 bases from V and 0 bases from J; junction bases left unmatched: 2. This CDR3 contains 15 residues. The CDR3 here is CASRGTSSNTGELFF. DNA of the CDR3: TGTGCCAGCAGGGGGACTAGCTCGAACACCGGGGAGCTGTTTTTT.

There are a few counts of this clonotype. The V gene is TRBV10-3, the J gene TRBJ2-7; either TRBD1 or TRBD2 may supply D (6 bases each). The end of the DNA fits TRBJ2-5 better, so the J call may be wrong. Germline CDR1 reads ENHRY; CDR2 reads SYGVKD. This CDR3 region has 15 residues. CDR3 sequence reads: CAISESEQGRRTQYF. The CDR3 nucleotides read TGTGCCATCAGTGAGTCGGAGCAGGGGAGGAGGACCCAGTACTTC.

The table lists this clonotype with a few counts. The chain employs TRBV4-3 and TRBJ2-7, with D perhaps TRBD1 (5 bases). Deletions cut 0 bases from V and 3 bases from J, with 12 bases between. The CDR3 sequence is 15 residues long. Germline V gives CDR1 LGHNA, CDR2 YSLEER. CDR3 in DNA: TGCGCCAGCAGCCAAGATCAGGGATCGATCTACGAGCAGTACTTC. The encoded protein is CASSQDQGSIYEQYF.

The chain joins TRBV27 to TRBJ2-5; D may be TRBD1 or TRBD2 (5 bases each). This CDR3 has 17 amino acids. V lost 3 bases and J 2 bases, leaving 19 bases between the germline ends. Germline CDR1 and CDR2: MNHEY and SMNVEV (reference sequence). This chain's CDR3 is CASSLARLGVGQETQYF. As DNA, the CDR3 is TGTGCCAGCAGTTTGGCCCGACTGGGGGTGGGACAAGAGACCCAGTACTTC.

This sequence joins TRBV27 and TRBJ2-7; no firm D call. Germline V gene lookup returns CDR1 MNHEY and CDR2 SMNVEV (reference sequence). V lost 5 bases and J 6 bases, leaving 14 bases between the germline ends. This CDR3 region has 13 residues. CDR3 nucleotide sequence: TGTGCCAGCAGTCTGCTCCTTACCGGCGAGCAGTACTTC. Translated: CASSLLLTGEQYF.

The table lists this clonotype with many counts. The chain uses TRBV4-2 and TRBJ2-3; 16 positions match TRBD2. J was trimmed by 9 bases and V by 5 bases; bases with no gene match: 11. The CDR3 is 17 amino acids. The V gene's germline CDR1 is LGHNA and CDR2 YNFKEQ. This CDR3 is CASSFGTSGGGSVTQYF. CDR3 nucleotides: TGTGCCAGCAGCTTCGGGACTAGCGGGGGGGGAAGTGTAACGCAGTATTTT.

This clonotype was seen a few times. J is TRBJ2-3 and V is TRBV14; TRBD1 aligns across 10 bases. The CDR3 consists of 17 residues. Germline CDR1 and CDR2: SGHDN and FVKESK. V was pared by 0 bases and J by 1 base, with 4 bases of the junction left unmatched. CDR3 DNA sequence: TGTGCCAGCAGCCAAGAATCCGGGACAGGGGGCACAGATACGCAGTATTTT. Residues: CASSQESGTGGTDTQYF.

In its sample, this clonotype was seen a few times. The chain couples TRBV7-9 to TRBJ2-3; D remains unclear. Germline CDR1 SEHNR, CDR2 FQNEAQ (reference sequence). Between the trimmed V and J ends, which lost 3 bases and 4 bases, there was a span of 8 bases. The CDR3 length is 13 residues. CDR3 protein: CASSFPAADTQYF. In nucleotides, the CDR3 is TGTGCCAGCAGCTTCCCGGCGGCAGATACGCAGTATTTT. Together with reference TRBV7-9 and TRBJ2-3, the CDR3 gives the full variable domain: DTGVSQNPRHKITKRGQNVTFRCDPISEHNRLYWYRQTLGQGPEFLTYFQNEAQLEKSRLLSDRFSAERPKGSFSTLEIQRTEQGDSAMYLCASSFPAADTQYFGPGTRLTVL.

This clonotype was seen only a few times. The CDR3 sequence is CASTQPGGEQYF. The CDR3 nucleotides are TGTGCCAGCACCCAACCAGGGGGCGAGCAGTACTTC. The rearrangement uses TRBV27 and TRBJ2-7, with 7 nucleotides matching TRBD1. Germline CDR1 and CDR2: MNHEY and SMNVEV (reference sequence). CDR3 size: 12 residues. J gave up 6 bases and V 7 bases, and 6 bases lay outside the gene matches.

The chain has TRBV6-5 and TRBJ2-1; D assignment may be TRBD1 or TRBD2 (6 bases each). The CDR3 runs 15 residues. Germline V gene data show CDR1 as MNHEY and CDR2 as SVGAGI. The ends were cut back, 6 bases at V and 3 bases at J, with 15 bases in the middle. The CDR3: CASSSTRGLYNEQFF. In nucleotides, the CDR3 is TGTGCCAGCAGCTCCACTCGGGGGCTCTACAATGAGCAGTTCTTC.

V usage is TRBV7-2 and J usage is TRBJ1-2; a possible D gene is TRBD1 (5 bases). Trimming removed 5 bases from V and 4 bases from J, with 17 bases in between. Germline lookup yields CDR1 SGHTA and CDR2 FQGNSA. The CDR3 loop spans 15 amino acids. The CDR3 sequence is CASSPNGGDRYGYTF. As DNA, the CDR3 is TGTGCCAGCAGCCCAAATGGCGGGGACCGCTATGGCTACACCTTC. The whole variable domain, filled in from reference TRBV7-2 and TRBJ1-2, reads GAGVSQSPSNKVTEKGKDVELRCDPISGHTALYWYRQSLGQGLEFLIYFQGNSAPDKSGLPSDRFSAERTGGSVSTLTIQRTQQEDSAVYLCASSPNGGDRYGYTFGSGTRLTVV.

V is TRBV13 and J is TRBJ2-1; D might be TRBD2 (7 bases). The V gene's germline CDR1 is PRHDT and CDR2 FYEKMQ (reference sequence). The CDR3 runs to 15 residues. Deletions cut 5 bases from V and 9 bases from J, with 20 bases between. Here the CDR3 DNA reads TGTGCCAGCAGCCTGCTTGGGGGGGGCCGTCCTGAGCAGTTCTTC. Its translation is CASSLLGGGRPEQFF.

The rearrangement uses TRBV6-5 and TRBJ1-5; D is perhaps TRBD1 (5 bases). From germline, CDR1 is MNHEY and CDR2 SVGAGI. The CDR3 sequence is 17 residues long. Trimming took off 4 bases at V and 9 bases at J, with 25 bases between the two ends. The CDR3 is CASSLTAPGRPLPPQHF. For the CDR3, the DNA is TGTGCCAGCAGTTTAACGGCTCCAGGGAGGCCGCTTCCGCCCCAGCATTTT.